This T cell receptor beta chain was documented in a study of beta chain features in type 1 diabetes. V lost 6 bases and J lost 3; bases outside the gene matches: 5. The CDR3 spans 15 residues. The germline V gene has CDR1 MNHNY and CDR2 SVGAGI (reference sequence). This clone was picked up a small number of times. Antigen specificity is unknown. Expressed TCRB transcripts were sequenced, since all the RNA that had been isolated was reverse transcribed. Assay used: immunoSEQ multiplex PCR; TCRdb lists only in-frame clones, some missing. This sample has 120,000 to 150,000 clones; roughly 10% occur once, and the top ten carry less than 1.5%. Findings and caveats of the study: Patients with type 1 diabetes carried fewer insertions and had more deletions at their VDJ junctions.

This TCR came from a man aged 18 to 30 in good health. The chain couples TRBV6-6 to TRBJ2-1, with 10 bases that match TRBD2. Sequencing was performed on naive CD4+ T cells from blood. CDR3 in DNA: TGTGCCAGCAGAGAAAGCGGGGGGGGCTACAATGAGCAGTTCTTC. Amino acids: CASRESGGGYNEQFF.